What follows is one TCR beta chain and its context. This sample is drawn from a study of early T cells in non-severe SARS-CoV-2 infection. Study information: The study sequenced bulk RNA from unsorted whole blood, with chains unpaired.

Researchers attached unique molecular identifiers to individual cDNA molecules. A single record per CDR3 protein comes from TCRdb applying MiXCR to the 5' RACE reads. The table includes about 77,000 distinct CDR3 sequences, approximately 15% detected once. The sequenced sample was whole blood. This receptor was obtained from an adult who was a healthcare worker with PCR-confirmed SARS-CoV-2 infection or an uninfected control (not recorded which).

This chain's CDR3 is CASSPGAYEQFF. The CDR3, as DNA: TGTGCCAGCAGTCCAGGAGCGTATGAGCAGTTCTTC. This chain connects TRBV7-9 to TRBJ2-1; D is unresolved. CDR3 length equals 12 residues. Germline V gene lookup returns CDR1 SEHNR and CDR2 FQNEAQ (reference sequence). V lost 6 bases to trimming and J lost 8 bases, with 11 bases between them.